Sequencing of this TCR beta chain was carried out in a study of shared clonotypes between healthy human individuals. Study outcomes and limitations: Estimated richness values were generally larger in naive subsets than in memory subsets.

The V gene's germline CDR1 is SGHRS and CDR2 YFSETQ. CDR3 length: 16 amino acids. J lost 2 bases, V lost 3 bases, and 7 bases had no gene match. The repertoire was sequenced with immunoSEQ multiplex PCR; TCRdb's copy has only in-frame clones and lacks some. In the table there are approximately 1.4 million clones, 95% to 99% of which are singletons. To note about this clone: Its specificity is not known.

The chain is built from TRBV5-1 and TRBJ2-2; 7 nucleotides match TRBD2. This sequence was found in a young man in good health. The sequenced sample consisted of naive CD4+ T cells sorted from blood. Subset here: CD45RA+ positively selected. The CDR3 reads CASSSGGLINTGELFF. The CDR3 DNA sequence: TGCGCCAGCAGCTCCGGGGGACTAATTAACACCGGGGAGCTGTTTTTT.